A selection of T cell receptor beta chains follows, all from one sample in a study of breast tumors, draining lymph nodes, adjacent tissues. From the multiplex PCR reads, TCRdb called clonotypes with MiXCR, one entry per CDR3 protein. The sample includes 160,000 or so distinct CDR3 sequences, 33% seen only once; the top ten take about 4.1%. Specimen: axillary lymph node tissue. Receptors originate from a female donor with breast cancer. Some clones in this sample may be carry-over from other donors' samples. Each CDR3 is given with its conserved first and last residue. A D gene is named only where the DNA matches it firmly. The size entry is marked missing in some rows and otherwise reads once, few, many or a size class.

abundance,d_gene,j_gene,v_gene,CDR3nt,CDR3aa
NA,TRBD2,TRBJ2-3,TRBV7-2,TGTGCCGGCAGCCCCCAAGGGGCGGGAGGGCCGTACGAGCAGTACTTT,CAGSPQGAGGPYEQYF
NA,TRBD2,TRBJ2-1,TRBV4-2,TGTGCCAGCAGCCAAGATCTAGCGGGAGGGCAGGGTGAGCAGTTCTTC,CASSQDLAGGQGEQFF
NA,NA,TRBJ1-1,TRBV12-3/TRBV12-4,TGTGCCAGCAGTTCCCTGACAGTGAACACTGAAGCTTTCTTT,CASSSLTVNTEAFF
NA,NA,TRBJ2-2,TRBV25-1,TGTGCCAGCACTGGACTTGGGGGAACCGGTGAGCTGTTTTTT,CASTGLGGTGELFF
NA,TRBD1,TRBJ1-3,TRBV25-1,TGTGCCAGCAGAGGGCCTTTGTCAGGGGGAGGAAACACCATATATTTT,CASRGPLSGGGNTIYF
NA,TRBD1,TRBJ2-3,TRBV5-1,TGCGCCAGCAGCCCCGGACAGGGCGTTCCGCAGTATTTT,CASSPGQGVPQYF
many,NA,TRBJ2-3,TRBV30,TGTGCCTGGACCCCGTCAGGGGATACGCAGTATTTT,CAWTPSGDTQYF
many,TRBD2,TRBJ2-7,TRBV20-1,TGCAGTGCTAGCGAGCGGGAGGGCCGATACGAGCAGTACTTC,CSASEREGRYEQYF
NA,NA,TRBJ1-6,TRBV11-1,TGTGCCTGCAGCTTAGCGACCACTAATTCACCCCTCCACTTT,CACSLATTNSPLHF
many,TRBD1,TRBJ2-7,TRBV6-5,TGTGCCAGCACCCCGGCAGGGGGCGCAACCTACGAGCAGTACTTC,CASTPAGGATYEQYF
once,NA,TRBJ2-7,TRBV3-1,TGCGCCACCAGCCAGCTCTCTAGCGACTCCTACGAGCAGTACTTC,CATSQLSSDSYEQYF
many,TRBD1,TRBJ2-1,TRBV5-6,TGTGCCAGCAGCTTGGAGTCCCGGGCAGGGGGCTCCTACAATGAGCAGTTCTTC,CASSLESRAGGSYNEQFF
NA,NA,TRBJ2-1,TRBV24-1,TGTGCCACCAGTGATCGGAGGGGGGTGGACAATGAGCAGTCCTTC,CATSDRRGVDNEQSF
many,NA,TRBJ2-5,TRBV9,TGTGCCAGCAGCGTGGGGGTACAAGAGACCCAGTACTTC,CASSVGVQETQYF
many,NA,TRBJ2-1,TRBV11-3,TGTGCCAGCAGCTTAGTTCGGCAGGGATCCTACAATGAGCAGTTCTTC,CASSLVRQGSYNEQFF
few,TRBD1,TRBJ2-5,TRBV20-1,TGCAGTGCTAGAAGGGACAGGGAGACCCAGTACTTC,CSARRDRETQYF
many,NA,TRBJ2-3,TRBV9,TGTGCCAGCAGCGTTAGTGGGAGCACAGATACGCAGTATTTT,CASSVSGSTDTQYF
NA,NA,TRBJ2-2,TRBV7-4,TGTGCCAGCAGCCCAGGGCCCAGCGGGACAGCGAACGCCGGGGAGCTGTTTTTT,CASSPGPSGTANAGELFF
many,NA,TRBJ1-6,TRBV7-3,TGTGCCAGCAGCTTAAGAGGGAGCTCCTATAATTCACCCCTCCACTTT,CASSLRGSSYNSPLHF
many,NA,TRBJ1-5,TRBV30,TGTGCCTGGACCACCCAGGGCAATCAGCCCCAGCATTTT,CAWTTQGNQPQHF
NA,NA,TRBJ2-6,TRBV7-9,TGTGCCAGCAGCCCGCGGCAGGGAGGTGGCTCTGGGGCCAACGTCCTGACTTTC,CASSPRQGGGSGANVLTF
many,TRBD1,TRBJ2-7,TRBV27,TGTGCCAGCAGTTTAACCGGGACAGCCTACGAGCAGTACTTC,CASSLTGTAYEQYF
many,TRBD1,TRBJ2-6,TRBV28,TGTGCCAGCAGTGAGACAGGGGGCAGCTCTGGGGCCAACGTCCTGACTTTC,CASSETGGSSGANVLTF
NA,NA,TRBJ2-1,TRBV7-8,TGTGCCAGCAGCCGGGACCTATCTCCTGAGCAGTTCTTC,CASSRDLSPEQFF
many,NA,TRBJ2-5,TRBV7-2,TGTGCCAGCAGCTTAGAATCGGCAGGGGGGGAGGAGACCCAGTACTTC,CASSLESAGGEETQYF
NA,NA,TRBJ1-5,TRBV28,TGTGCCAGCAGTTTACGGGCCGGGGCTAGCAATCAGCCCCAGCATTTT,CASSLRAGASNQPQHF
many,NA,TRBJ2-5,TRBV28,TGTGCCAGCAGCTATGGAGCGTTGGAGACCCAGTACTTC,CASSYGALETQYF
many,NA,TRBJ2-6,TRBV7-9,TGTGCCAGCAGCCCCCCGGGGGGCCCTGGGGCCAACGTCCTGACTTTC,CASSPPGGPGANVLTF
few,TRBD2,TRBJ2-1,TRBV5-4,TGTGCCAGCAGCTTGCCTACTAGCGGGGCACGCTCCTACAATGAGCAGTTCTTC,CASSLPTSGARSYNEQFF
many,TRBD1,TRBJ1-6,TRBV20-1,TGCAGTGCTCGAGAACAGGGGCCTTTGGCCCTCCACTTT,CSAREQGPLALHF
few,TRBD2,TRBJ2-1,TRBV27,TGTGCCAGCAGTTCCTGGACTAGCGGGGGCCGGGGTGAGCAGTTCTTC,CASSSWTSGGRGEQFF
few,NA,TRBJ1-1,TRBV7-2,TGTGCCAGCAGCGCCCCGGGGCTTATGAACACTGAAGCTTTCTTT,CASSAPGLMNTEAFF
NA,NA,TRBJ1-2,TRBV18,TGTGCCAGCTCACCACCCGGCCGGCAGAACTATGGCTACACCTTC,CASSPPGRQNYGYTF
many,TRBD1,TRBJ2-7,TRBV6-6,TGTGCCAGCAGTCTCACAGGGGGCGAGCAGTACTTC,CASSLTGGEQYF
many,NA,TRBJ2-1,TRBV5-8,TGTGCCAGCAGCTTGGGCTCCCTAAGGATAGATGAGCAGTTCTTC,CASSLGSLRIDEQFF
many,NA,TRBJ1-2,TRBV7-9,TGTGCCAGCAGCCACCCCGCCTCTGAGCCTAACTATGGCTACACCTTC,CASSHPASEPNYGYTF
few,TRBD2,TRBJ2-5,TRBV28,TGTGCCAGCAGTTTAGATCTTGCTAGCGGGAGGACCCAGTACTTC,CASSLDLASGRTQYF
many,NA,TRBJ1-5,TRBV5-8,TGTGCCAGCAGCTTGGAAGGGATTCGGCAGCCCCAGCATTTT,CASSLEGIRQPQHF
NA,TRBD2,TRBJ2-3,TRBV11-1,TGTGCCAGCAGCTTAGACCCCCTAGCACGGGAGGGCCGCACAGATACGCAGTATTTT,CASSLDPLAREGRTDTQYF
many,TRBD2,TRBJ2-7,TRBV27,TGTGCCAGCAGTCATAGACCTCCAAGGACTAGCGGGCAGTACGAGCAGTACTTC,CASSHRPPRTSGQYEQYF
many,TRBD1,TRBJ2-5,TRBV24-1,TGTGCCACCAGTGGGGACAGGTACCAAGAGACCCAGTACTTC,CATSGDRYQETQYF
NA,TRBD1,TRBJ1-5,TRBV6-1,TGTGCCAGCACCCACGAGGGACAGGGGCGCTTCTCGGGCAATCAGCCCCAGCATTTT,CASTHEGQGRFSGNQPQHF
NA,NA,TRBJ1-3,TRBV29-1,TGCAGTTTGGGGGGGGCCACTGGAAACACCATATATTTT,CSLGGATGNTIYF
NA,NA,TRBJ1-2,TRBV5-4,TGTGCCAGCAGCTTAGGACTGGCAGGTTATGGCTACACCTTC,CASSLGLAGYGYTF
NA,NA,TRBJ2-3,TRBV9,TGTGCCAGCAGCGTTGCACTGCCCCCAGATACGCAGTATTTT,CASSVALPPDTQYF
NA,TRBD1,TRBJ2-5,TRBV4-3,TGCGCCAGCAGCCAAGGGACAGGGGGAGAGACCCAGTACTTC,CASSQGTGGETQYF
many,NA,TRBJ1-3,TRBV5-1,TGCGCCAGCAGCTTGACGGGGACGAATTCTGGAAACACCATATATTTT,CASSLTGTNSGNTIYF
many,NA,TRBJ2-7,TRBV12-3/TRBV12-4,TGTGCCAGCCGCGTTTGGGGCGCGGAGGAGCAGTACTTC,CASRVWGAEEQYF
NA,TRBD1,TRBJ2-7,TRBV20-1,TGCAGTGCCCAATTTCCGGGACAGGGGGCTCAGGGACTAACGGGTGAGCAGTACTTC,CSAQFPGQGAQGLTGEQYF
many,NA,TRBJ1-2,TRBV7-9,TGTGCCAGCAGGCAGGAAAGGGACTATGGCTACACCTTC,CASRQERDYGYTF
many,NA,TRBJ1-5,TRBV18,TGTGCCAGCTCACTTCGACAAAACAATCAGCCCCAGCATTTT,CASSLRQNNQPQHF
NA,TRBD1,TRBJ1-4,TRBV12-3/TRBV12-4,TGTGCCAGCAGTTCTGGGACAGGGATGGGCGGAAAACTGTTTTTT,CASSSGTGMGGKLFF
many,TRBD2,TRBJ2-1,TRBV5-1,TGCGCCAGCAGCTTGTTGTCGGGGGGAAATGAGCAGTTCTTC,CASSLLSGGNEQFF